Shown below are 11 T cell receptor beta chains from a single sample sequenced in a study of OX40 agonist ivuxolimab in advanced cancers. Profiling relied on immunoSEQ multiplex PCR, and the TCRdb table lists in-frame clones only, not all of them. The data contain under 80,000 clones, around nine tenths of them singletons. Sequencing was performed on CD4+ or CD8+ T cells sorted from blood, taken in a trial of the OX40 agonist ivuxolimab. The origin of the receptors is an adult with an advanced solid tumor such as melanoma, head and neck, liver or kidney cancer.

This chain joins TRBV5-1 and TRBJ2-1; D is ambiguous. V dropped 0 bases and J dropped 6 bases, with 10 bases sitting between them. This CDR3 contains 14 residues. Per germline, CDR1 SGHRS and CDR2 YFSETQ. Written as DNA, the CDR3 is TGCGCCAGCAGCTTGGAATTCGCGCGCAATGAGCAGTTCTTC. It encodes CASSLEFARNEQFF.

The rearrangement links TRBV11-3 to TRBJ2-3, with D perhaps TRBD2 (5 bases). Germline V CDR1 and CDR2: SGHNT, YENEEA. V shed 5 bases and J shed 6 bases, with 15 bases lying between them. CDR3 length equals 14 residues. The CDR3 loop is CASSPPGVPDTQYF. The CDR3 DNA sequence: TGTGCCAGCAGCCCACCCGGGGTCCCGGATACGCAGTATTTT. Looking up the rest from reference TRBV11-3 and TRBJ2-3 gives the full variable domain: EAGVVQSPRYKIIEKKQPVAFWCNPISGHNTLYWYLQNLGQGPELLIRYENEEAVDDSQLPKDRFSAERLKGVDSTLKIQPAELGDSAVYLCASSPPGVPDTQYFGPGTRLTVL.

V gene TRBV11-2 combines with J gene TRBJ2-7; D remains ambiguous. Trimming pared 0 bases from V and 0 bases from J, leaving 9 bases between. Per the germline V gene, CDR1 is SGHAT and CDR2 is FQNNGV. The CDR3 is 15 residues long. CDR3 loop: CASSLERSFSYEQYF. Here the CDR3 DNA reads TGTGCCAGCAGCTTAGAGCGCAGCTTCTCCTACGAGCAGTACTTC.

V and J are TRBV5-4 and TRBJ2-3; 8 bases align to TRBD1. Germline V gene data show CDR1 as SGHNT and CDR2 as YYREEE (reference sequence). The trim removed 4 bases at V and 2 bases at J, leaving 3 bases unmatched. There are 14 residues in the CDR3. This CDR3 is CASSGDRSTDTQYF. DNA of the CDR3: TGTGCCAGCAGCGGGGACAGGTCCACAGATACGCAGTATTTT.

CDR3 coding DNA: TGTGCTAGTGGTTCGTCAGGGGAGACCCAGTACTTC. Its protein product is CASGSSGETQYF. This chain uses TRBV12-5 with TRBJ2-5; TRBD1 is a possible D gene (5 bases). The CDR3 is 12 amino acids. Germline CDR1 reads LGHNT; CDR2 reads FRNRAP. V was pared by 4 bases and J by 5 bases, with 8 bases between.

V is TRBV21-1 and J is TRBJ1-1. TRBV21-1 counts as a pseudogene. This CDR3 region has 13 residues. DNA of the CDR3: TGTGCCAGCAGCCCAGATGCGGAGGGTGAAGCTTTCTTT. Amino acid sequence: CASSPDAEGEAFF.

A few counts support this clone. The chain joins TRBV9 to TRBJ1-1; TRBD1 is a possible D gene (6 bases). V was clipped by 3 bases and J by 0 bases, with 9 bases between them. The CDR3 is 14 residues long. Germline CDR1 and CDR2: SGDLS and YYNGEE. The CDR3 loop is CASSEGGVNTEAFF. The CDR3 bases are TGTGCCAGCAGCGAGGGGGGAGTGAACACTGAAGCTTTCTTT.

This clone was seen once. The genes are TRBV5-4 and TRBJ2-2; tentatively, D is TRBD1 or TRBD2 (7 bases each). Trimming stripped 4 bases from V and 6 bases from J, with 16 bases between. This CDR3 region has 15 residues. Germline V gene lookup returns CDR1 SGHNT and CDR2 YYREEE (reference sequence). In nucleotides, the CDR3 is TGTGCCAGCAGCCGACAGGGAGGGGTGGCCGGGGAGCTGTTTTTT. Its translation: CASSRQGGVAGELFF.

The chain joins TRBV11-1 to TRBJ2-5; tentative D call: TRBD1 (6 bases). Trimming stripped 4 bases from V and 1 base from J, with 16 bases between. This CDR3 has 16 residues. The V gene's germline CDR1 is SGHAT and CDR2 FQDESV (reference sequence). CDR3 nucleotide sequence: TGTGCCAGCAGCTCTACGGAAGGACAGATCCAAGAGACCCAGTACTTC. Its translation is CASSSTEGQIQETQYF. The whole variable domain, filled in from reference TRBV11-1 and TRBJ2-5, reads EAEVAQSPRYKITEKSQAVAFWCDPISGHATLYWYRQILGQGPELLVQFQDESVVDDSQLPKDRFSAERLKGVDSTLKIQPAELGDSAMYLCASSSTEGQIQETQYFGPGTRLLVL.

CDR3 DNA: TGTGCCACCAGCACCTCCCCCCAAGTTTCCTACGAGCAGTACTTC. Its protein product is CATSTSPQVSYEQYF. The rearrangement links TRBV15 to TRBJ2-7, with unresolved D. The germline gives CDR1 LNHNV, CDR2 YYDKDF (reference sequence). The length of the CDR3 is 15 residues. The V gene lost 4 bases and the J gene lost 1 base, with 14 bases spanning the gap. Supplemented by reference TRBV15 and TRBJ2-7, the full variable domain reads DAMVIQNPRYQVTQFGKPVTLSCSQTLNHNVMYWYQQKSSQAPKLLFHYYDKDFNNEADTPDNFQSRRPNTSFCFLDIRSPGLGDTAMYLCATSTSPQVSYEQYFGPGTRLTVT.

V gene TRBV19 combines with J gene TRBJ2-7, with D unclear. The CDR3 is 10 residues long. Germline V gives CDR1 LNHDA, CDR2 SQIVND (reference sequence). The CDR3 is CGHSSYEQYF. CDR3 DNA: TGTGGACACAGCTCCTACGAGCAGTACTTC.